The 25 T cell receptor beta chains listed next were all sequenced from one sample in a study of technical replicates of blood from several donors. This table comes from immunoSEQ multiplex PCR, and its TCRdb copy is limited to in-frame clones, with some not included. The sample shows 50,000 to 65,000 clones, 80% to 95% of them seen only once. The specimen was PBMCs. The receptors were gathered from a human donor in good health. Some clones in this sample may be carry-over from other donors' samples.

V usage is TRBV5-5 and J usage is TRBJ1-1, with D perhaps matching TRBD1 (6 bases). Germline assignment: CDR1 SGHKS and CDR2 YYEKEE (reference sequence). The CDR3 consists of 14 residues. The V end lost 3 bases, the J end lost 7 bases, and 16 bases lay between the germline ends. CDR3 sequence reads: CASSSTGGFGEAFF. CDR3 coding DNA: TGTGCCAGCAGCTCGACAGGTGGGTTCGGTGAAGCTTTCTTT.

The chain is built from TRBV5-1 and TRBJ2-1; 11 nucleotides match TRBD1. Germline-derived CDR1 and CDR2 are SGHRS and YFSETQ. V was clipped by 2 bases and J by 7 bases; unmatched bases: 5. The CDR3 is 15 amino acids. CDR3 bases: TGCGCCAGCAGCTTAGGACAGGGGGCGCAGAATGAGCAGTTCTTC. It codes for CASSLGQGAQNEQFF. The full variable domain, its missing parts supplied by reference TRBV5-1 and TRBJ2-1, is KAGVTQTPRYLIKTRGQQVTLSCSPISGHRSVSWYQQTPGQGLQFLFEYFSETQRNKGNFPGRFSGRQFSNSRSEMNVSTLELGDSALYLCASSLGQGAQNEQFFGPGTRLTVL.

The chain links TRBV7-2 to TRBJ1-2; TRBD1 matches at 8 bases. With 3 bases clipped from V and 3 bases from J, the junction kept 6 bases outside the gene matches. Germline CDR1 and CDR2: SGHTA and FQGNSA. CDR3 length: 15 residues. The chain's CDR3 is CASSLPRQGYYGYTF. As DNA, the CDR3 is TGTGCCAGCAGCTTGCCCCGACAGGGGTACTATGGCTACACCTTC.

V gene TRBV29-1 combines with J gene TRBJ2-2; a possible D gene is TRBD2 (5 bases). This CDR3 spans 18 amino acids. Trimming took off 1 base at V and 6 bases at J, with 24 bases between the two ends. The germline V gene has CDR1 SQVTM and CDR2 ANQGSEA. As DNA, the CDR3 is TGCAGCGTTGAAGTATTTGGCTTCGAAACGGGAACACCCGGGGAGCTGTTTTTT. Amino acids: CSVEVFGFETGTPGELFF.

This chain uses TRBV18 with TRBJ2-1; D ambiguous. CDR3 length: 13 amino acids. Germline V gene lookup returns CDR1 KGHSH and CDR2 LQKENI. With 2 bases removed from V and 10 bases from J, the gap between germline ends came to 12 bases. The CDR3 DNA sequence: TGTGCCAGCTCACCAGACGGGTCCAAGGAGCAGTTCTTC. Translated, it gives CASSPDGSKEQFF.

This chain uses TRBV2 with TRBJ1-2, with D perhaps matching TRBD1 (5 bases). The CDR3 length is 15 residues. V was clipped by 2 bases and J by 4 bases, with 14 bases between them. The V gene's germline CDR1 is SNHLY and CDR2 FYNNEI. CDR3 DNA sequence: TGTGCCAGCAGTGAACGGGTGGGGCGTACCTATGGCTACACCTTC. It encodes CASSERVGRTYGYTF.

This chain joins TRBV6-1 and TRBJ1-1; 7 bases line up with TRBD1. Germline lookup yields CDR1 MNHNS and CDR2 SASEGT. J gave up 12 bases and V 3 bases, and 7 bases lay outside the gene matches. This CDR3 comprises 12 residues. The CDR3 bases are TGTGCCAGCAGTGAGACAGGGCGCTTAACTTTCTTT. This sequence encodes CASSETGRLTFF.

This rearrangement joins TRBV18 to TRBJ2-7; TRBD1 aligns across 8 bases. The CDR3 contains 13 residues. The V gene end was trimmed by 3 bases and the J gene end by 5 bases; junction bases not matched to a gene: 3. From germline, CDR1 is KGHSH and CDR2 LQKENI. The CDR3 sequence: CASSPRGRNEQYF. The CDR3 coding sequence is TGTGCCAGCTCACCCAGGGGGCGCAACGAGCAGTACTTC.

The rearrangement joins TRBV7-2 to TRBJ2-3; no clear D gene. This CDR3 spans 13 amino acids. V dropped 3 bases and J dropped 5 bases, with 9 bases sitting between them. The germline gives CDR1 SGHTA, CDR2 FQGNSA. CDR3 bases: TGTGCCAGCAGCTTTAGCCTGGGAGATACGCAGTATTTT. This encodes CASSFSLGDTQYF. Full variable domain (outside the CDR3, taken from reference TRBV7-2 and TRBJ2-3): GAGVSQSPSNKVTEKGKDVELRCDPISGHTALYWYRQSLGQGLEFLIYFQGNSAPDKSGLPSDRFSAERTGGSVSTLTIQRTQQEDSAVYLCASSFSLGDTQYFGPGTRLTVL.

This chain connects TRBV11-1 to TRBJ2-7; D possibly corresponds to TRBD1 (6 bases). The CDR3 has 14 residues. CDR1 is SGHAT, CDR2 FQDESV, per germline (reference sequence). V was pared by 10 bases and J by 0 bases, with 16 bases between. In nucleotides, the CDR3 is TGTGCCACACGTTCGGACAGAAGCTCCTACGAGCAGTACTTC. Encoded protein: CATRSDRSSYEQYF.

CDR3: CASSFGVLAGGHQSGELFF. CDR3 bases: TGTGCCAGCAGCTTCGGTGTATTAGCGGGAGGGCATCAGTCCGGGGAGCTGTTTTTT. The V gene is TRBV5-4, the J gene TRBJ2-2, with TRBD2 matching over 11 bases. CDR3 size: 19 residues. Germline CDR1 and CDR2: SGHNT and YYREEE (reference sequence). After removal of 2 bases from V and 6 bases from J, the junction contained 15 bases not matched to a gene.

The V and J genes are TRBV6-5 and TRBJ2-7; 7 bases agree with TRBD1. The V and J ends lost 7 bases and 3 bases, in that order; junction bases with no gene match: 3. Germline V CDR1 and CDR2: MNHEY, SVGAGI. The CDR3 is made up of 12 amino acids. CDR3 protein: CASKGQNYEQYF. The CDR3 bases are TGTGCCAGCAAGGGACAGAACTACGAGCAGTACTTC.

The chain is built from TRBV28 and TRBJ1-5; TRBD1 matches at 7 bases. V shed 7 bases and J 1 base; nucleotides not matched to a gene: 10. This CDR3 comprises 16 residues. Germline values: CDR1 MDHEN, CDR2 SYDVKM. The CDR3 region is CASTERGTVSNQPQHF. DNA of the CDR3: TGTGCCAGCACCGAAAGGGGGACAGTAAGCAATCAGCCCCAGCATTTT. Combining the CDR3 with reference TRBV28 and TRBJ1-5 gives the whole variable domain DVKVTQSSRYLVKRTGEKVFLECVQDMDHENMFWYRQDPGLGLRLIYFSYDVKMKEKGDIPEGYSVSREKKERFSLILESASTNQTSMYLCASTERGTVSNQPQHFGDGTRLSIL.

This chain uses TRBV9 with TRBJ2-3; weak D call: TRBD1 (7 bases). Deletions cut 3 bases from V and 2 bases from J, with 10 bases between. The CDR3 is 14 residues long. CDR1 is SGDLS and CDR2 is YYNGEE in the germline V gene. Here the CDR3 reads CASSAGGFTDTQYF. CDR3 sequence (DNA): TGTGCCAGCAGCGCAGGGGGGTTCACAGATACGCAGTATTTT.

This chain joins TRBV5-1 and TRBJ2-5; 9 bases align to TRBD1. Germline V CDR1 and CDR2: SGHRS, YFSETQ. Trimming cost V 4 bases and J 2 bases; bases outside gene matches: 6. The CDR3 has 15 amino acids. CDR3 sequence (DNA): TGCGCCAGCAGCGACAGGGGGACCCGACAAGAGACCCAGTACTTC. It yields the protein CASSDRGTRQETQYF.

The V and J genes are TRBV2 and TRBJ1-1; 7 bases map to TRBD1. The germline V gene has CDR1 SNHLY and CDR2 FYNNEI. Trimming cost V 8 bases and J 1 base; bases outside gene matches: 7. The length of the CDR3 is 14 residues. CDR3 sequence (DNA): TGTGCCAGCCGAGAACGGACAGGGAACACTGAAGCTTTCTTT. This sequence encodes CASRERTGNTEAFF.

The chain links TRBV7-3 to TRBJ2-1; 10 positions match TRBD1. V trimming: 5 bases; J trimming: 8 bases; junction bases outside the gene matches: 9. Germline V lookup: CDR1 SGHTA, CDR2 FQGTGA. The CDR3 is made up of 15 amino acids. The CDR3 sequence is CASSEGSDRGYEQFF. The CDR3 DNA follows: TGTGCCAGCAGCGAGGGATCGGACAGGGGGTATGAGCAGTTCTTC.

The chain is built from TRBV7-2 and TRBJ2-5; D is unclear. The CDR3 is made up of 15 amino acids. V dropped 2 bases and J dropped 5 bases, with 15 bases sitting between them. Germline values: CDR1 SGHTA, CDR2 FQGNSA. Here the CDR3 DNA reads TGTGCCAGCAGCTTAACTCCTAGAGGCGTGGAGACCCAGTACTTC. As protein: CASSLTPRGVETQYF.

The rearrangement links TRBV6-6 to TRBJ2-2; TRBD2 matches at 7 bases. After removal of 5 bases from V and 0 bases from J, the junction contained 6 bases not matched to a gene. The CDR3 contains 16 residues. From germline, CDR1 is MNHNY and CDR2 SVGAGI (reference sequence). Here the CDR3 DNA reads TGTGCCAGCAGTCCCCGGAGCGGGACGAACACCGGGGAGCTGTTTTTT. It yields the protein CASSPRSGTNTGELFF.

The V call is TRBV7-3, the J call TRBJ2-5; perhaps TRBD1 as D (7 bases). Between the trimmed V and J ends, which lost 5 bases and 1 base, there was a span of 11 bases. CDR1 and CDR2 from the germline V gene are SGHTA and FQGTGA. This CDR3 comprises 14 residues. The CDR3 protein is CASSPQGGQETQYF. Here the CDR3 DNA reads TGTGCCAGCAGCCCCCAGGGGGGCCAAGAGACCCAGTACTTC.

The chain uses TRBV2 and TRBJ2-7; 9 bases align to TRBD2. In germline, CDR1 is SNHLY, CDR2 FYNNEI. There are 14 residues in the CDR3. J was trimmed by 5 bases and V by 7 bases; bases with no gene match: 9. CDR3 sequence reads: CASKQGTSLHEQYF. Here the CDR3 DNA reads TGTGCCAGCAAACAAGGGACTAGCCTCCACGAGCAGTACTTC.

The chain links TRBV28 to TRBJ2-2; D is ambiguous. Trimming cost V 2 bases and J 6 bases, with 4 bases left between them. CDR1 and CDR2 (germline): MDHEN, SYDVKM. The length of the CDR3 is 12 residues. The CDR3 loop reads CASSLGAGELFF. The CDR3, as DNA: TGTGCCAGCAGTTTAGGAGCCGGGGAGCTGTTTTTT.

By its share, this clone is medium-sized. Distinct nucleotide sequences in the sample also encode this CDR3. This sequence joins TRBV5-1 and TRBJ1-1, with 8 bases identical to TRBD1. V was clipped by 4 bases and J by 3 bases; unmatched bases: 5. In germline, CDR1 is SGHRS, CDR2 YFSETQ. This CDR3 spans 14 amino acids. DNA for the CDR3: TGCGCCAGCAGCCCGGCAGGGGGCTACACTGAAGCTTTCTTT. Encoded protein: CASSPAGGYTEAFF.

DNA for the CDR3: TGTGCCAGCAGCTTAGGGCCTCCCGAGCTGTTTTTT. Translated, it gives CASSLGPPELFF. The chain uses TRBV7-2 and TRBJ2-2; no clear D. Trimming cost V 1 base and J 11 bases, with 8 bases left between them. The CDR3 contains 12 residues. Germline lookup yields CDR1 SGHTA and CDR2 FQGNSA. The entire variable domain, with the rest obtained from reference TRBV7-2 and TRBJ2-2, is as follows: GAGVSQSPSNKVTEKGKDVELRCDPISGHTALYWYRQSLGQGLEFLIYFQGNSAPDKSGLPSDRFSAERTGGSVSTLTIQRTQQEDSAVYLCASSLGPPELFFGEGSRLTVL.

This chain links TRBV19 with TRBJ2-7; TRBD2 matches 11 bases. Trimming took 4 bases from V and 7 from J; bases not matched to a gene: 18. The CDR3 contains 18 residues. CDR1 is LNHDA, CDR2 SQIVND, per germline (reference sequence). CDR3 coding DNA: TGTGCCAGTAGTACCCAGAGACTAGCGGGAACTTCAATAGGTGAGCAGTACTTC. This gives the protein CASSTQRLAGTSIGEQYF.